The entry below gives a single T cell receptor beta chain sequence along with its context. These data are taken from a study of CD8+ T cells in alopecia areata. Study overall: Patients remained on tofacitinib for 6 to 18 months and then went 6 months without it.

cDNA serving as the sequencing template came from extracted, reverse transcribed RNA. Generated by immunoSEQ multiplex PCR, the TCRdb table keeps only in-frame clones and is missing some. The table shows 110,000 or so clones, with 56% occurring only once. The treatment denotes: oral pan-JAK inhibitor, 5-10 mg twice daily. Peripheral blood and lesional scalp punch biopsies came from alopecia areata patients. Deletions cut 5 bases from V and 4 bases from J, with 18 bases between. Germline lookup yields CDR1 SEHNR and CDR2 FQNEAQ (reference sequence). There are 16 residues in the CDR3. The specimen was CD4+ T cells sorted from blood, collected at week 24, from a patient treated with tofacitinib. The receptor's source is a human donor with alopecia areata. V usage is TRBV7-9 and J usage is TRBJ2-1; perhaps TRBD2 as D (7 bases). In nucleotides, the CDR3 is TGTGCCAGCAGCCCTGAGAGGGGGGGGCGATACAATGAGCAGTTCTTC. This sequence encodes CASSPERGGRYNEQFF. The full variable domain, its missing parts supplied by reference TRBV7-9 and TRBJ2-1, is DTGVSQNPRHKITKRGQNVTFRCDPISEHNRLYWYRQTLGQGPEFLTYFQNEAQLEKSRLLSDRFSAERPKGSFSTLEIQRTEQGDSAMYLCASSPERGGRYNEQFFGPGTRLTVL.